The 11 T cell receptor beta chains listed next were all sequenced from one sample in a study of cytomegalovirus exposure and HLA in healthy donors. 13 Jbeta primers and 60 Vbeta primers were used for the PCR. Repertoires were generated with immunoSEQ multiplex PCR, while TCRdb's copy carries only in-frame clones and drops some. The table lists roughly 73,000 clones, roughly 74% of them singletons. The sequenced sample was PBMCs. All receptors come from a man aged 35-49 years in good health and CMV-seronegative.

The chain recombines TRBV19 with TRBJ1-1; TRBD1 is a possible D gene (6 bases). Trimming took 5 bases from V and 3 from J, leaving 19 bases between them. The germline V gene has CDR1 LNHDA and CDR2 SQIVND (reference sequence). The CDR3 totals 16 residues. The DNA of the CDR3 is TGTGCCAGTAGTGAACAGGGAAGCTTAGGTCACACTGAAGCTTTCTTT. Protein sequence: CASSEQGSLGHTEAFF.

This clone was picked up one time. The chain employs TRBV7-9 and TRBJ2-7; TRBD1 agrees at 8 bases. Germline CDR1 and CDR2: SEHNR and FQNEAQ (reference sequence). The length of the CDR3 is 14 residues. Germline trimming cut 3 bases from V and 3 bases from J; bases unmatched to any gene: 4. The CDR3 region has the DNA TGTGCCAGCAGCTTTGGACAGGGTATCTACGAGCAGTACTTC. It translates to CASSFGQGIYEQYF.

This chain connects TRBV11-2 to TRBJ2-5; 14 bases fit TRBD2. Per germline, CDR1 SGHAT and CDR2 FQNNGV. This CDR3 is built from 16 residues. Trimming at V came to 3 bases and at J to 5 bases, leaving 5 bases not matched to a gene. The CDR3 DNA follows: TGTGCCAGCAGCTTTGGACTAGCGGGGGGCCGGGAGACCCAGTACTTC. This gives the protein CASSFGLAGGRETQYF.

The CDR3 spells CASSLTGGSNTEAFF. Here the CDR3 DNA reads TGTGCCAGCAGTTTAACAGGGGGCTCGAACACTGAAGCTTTCTTT. The rearrangement joins TRBV28 to TRBJ1-1; 9 nucleotides agree with TRBD1. The CDR3 contains 15 residues. Per the germline V gene, CDR1 is MDHEN and CDR2 is SYDVKM. V dropped 2 bases and J dropped 1; count of bases not matched to a gene: 2.

This rearrangement joins TRBV11-2 to TRBJ1-1, with a tentative D call TRBD1 (6 bases). V lost 5 bases to trimming and J lost 3 bases, with 10 bases between them. CDR1 and CDR2 from the germline V gene are SGHAT and FQNNGV. The CDR3 length is 13 residues. The CDR3: CASSPRGDTEAFF. In DNA, the CDR3 is TGTGCCAGCAGCCCCAGGGGCGACACTGAAGCTTTCTTT. The full variable domain, in which reference TRBV11-2 and TRBJ1-1 provide the parts outside the CDR3, is EAGVAQSPRYKIIEKRQSVAFWCNPISGHATLYWYQQILGQGPKLLIQFQNNGVVDDSQLPKDRFSAERLKGVDSTLKIQPAKLEDSAVYLCASSPRGDTEAFFGQGTRLTVV.

The V call is TRBV30, the J call TRBJ1-1; D remains ambiguous. The CDR3 loop spans 14 amino acids. V lost 0 bases to trimming and J lost 2 bases, with 10 bases between them. Looked up from germline, CDR1 is GTSNPN and CDR2 is SVGIG (reference sequence). The CDR3 loop is CAWSVPGRNTEAFF. CDR3 sequence (DNA): TGTGCCTGGAGTGTACCTGGCAGAAACACTGAAGCTTTCTTT.

Here the CDR3 DNA reads TGTGCCAGCTCAGAAAGGGGGCAATGGAGCAATCAGCCCCAGCATTTT. It encodes CASSERGQWSNQPQHF. This chain joins TRBV18 and TRBJ1-5; 7 bases agree with TRBD1. V shed 5 bases, J shed 1 base, and the junction held 8 bases outside the gene matches. CDR1 and CDR2 (germline): KGHSH, LQKENI. This CDR3 has 16 residues.

The J gene is TRBJ1-1, the V gene TRBV19; tentatively, D is TRBD1 (6 bases). The V end lost 4 bases, the J end lost 1 base, and 13 bases lay between the germline ends. The CDR3 length is 15 residues. Germline loops: CDR1 LNHDA, CDR2 SQIVND (reference sequence). CDR3 in amino acids: CASSSNRAENTEAFF. CDR3 nucleotides: TGTGCCAGTAGTAGTAACAGGGCCGAGAACACTGAAGCTTTCTTT. The variable domain in full, completed from reference TRBV19 and TRBJ1-1, reads DGGITQSPKYLFRKEGQNVTLSCEQNLNHDAMYWYRQDPGQGLRLIYYSQIVNDFQKGDIAEGYSVSREKKESFPLTVTSAQKNPTAFYLCASSSNRAENTEAFFGQGTRLTVV.

Notes on this clone: Sequence at one end of the junction differs from germline and may be a read error. This chain joins TRBV5-3 and TRBJ1-1; perhaps TRBD1 as D (5 bases). TRBV5-3 is annotated as an ORF whose role is uncertain. This CDR3 contains 17 residues. CDR3 protein: CARSLGRQSNMNPEAFF. The DNA for the CDR3 is TGTGCCAGAAGCTTGGGCCGACAGAGCAACATGAACCCTGAAGCTTTCTTT.

The chain couples TRBV6-1 to TRBJ2-7, with D tentatively TRBD1 (6 bases). This CDR3 has 14 residues. The V and J ends lost 5 bases and 3 bases respectively, with 14 bases between them. Germline V CDR1 and CDR2: MNHNS, SASEGT. The CDR3 reads CASSSMGQSYEQYF. Here the CDR3 DNA reads TGTGCCAGCAGTTCCATGGGACAAAGCTACGAGCAGTACTTC.

This chain joins TRBV4-2 and TRBJ2-1; the match to TRBD1 covers 10 bases. The trim removed 8 bases at V and 7 bases at J, leaving 8 bases unmatched. This CDR3 has 14 residues. The germline CDR1 and CDR2 sequences are LGHNA and YNFKEQ. The CDR3 spells CASSGTGAENEQFF. CDR3 DNA sequence: TGTGCCAGCTCCGGGACAGGGGCAGAGAATGAGCAGTTCTTC.